This entry is about one TCR beta chain. Antigen specificity is unknown. These data are taken from a study of CD8+ T cells in alopecia areata. Regarding the study as a whole: Expanded CD8+ clones among the top 100, as well as scalp clonality, were significantly decreased by tofacitinib.

The CDR3 runs to 15 residues. Germline V CDR1 and CDR2: SGDLS, YYNGEE. The V end was cut by 0 bases, the J end by 4 bases, with 13 bases between. The sample's treatment: oral pan-JAK inhibitor, 5-10 mg twice daily. Sequencing used cDNA as its template, made by extracting RNA and reverse transcribing it. Profiling relied on immunoSEQ multiplex PCR, and the TCRdb table lists in-frame clones only, not all of them. There are about 200,000 clones in the sample; 58% occur only once, and under 7% lies in the top ten. The receptor's source is a human donor with alopecia areata. The chain is built from TRBV9 and TRBJ2-5; D is undetermined. This sample comprised CD4+ T cells sorted from blood, obtained at week 24, from a patient treated with tofacitinib. CDR3 amino acids: CASSVEGRVTETQYF. The DNA of the CDR3 is TGTGCCAGCAGCGTAGAAGGTCGGGTGACAGAGACCCAGTACTTC.